The 28 T cell receptor beta chains below all came from one sample that was sequenced in a study of blood T cell repertoires in COVID-19. Repertoires were generated with immunoSEQ multiplex PCR, while TCRdb's copy carries only in-frame clones and drops some. The repertoire holds about 96,000 clones, with 60% to 85% as singletons. Sequencing used peripheral blood. These receptors were collected from a man aged 50 to 59 who had recovered from COVID-19.

The V and J genes are TRBV7-9 and TRBJ1-1, with a tentative D call TRBD1 (6 bases). Trimming took 5 bases from V and 3 from J, leaving 10 bases between them. The CDR3 is 13 amino acids. CDR1 is SEHNR and CDR2 is FQNEAQ in the germline V gene (reference sequence). The CDR3 is CASSVDRYTEAFF. Written as DNA, the CDR3 is TGTGCCAGCAGCGTTGACAGGTACACTGAAGCTTTCTTT.

The V gene is TRBV15, the J gene TRBJ1-5, with D unclear. V was shortened by 0 bases and J by 5 bases, with 17 bases between the two germline ends. Germline lookup yields CDR1 LNHNV and CDR2 YYDKDF (reference sequence). The CDR3 contains 17 residues. CDR3 DNA: TGTGCCACCAGCAGAGATCTTTCTTACCGGGGTGATCAGCCCCAGCATTTT. It codes for CATSRDLSYRGDQPQHF.

The CDR3 nucleotides read TGTGCCAGCAGTGAGGCTGACAGAGCCCCAGGCTATGGCTACACCTTC. Translation: CASSEADRAPGYGYTF. The chain joins TRBV6-4 to TRBJ1-2; weak D call: TRBD1 (5 bases). The CDR3 extends over 16 amino acids. CDR1 is MRHNA, CDR2 SNTAGT, per germline. V lost 3 bases and J 4 bases, leaving 18 bases between the germline ends.

This clone showed up just a few times. The chain couples TRBV30 to TRBJ1-2; no definite D call. The germline V gene has CDR1 GTSNPN and CDR2 SVGIG (reference sequence). The V end lost 0 bases, the J end lost 5 bases, and 10 bases lay between the germline ends. CDR3 length: 13 amino acids. The CDR3 spells CAWSVPARYGYTF. In DNA form, the CDR3 reads TGTGCCTGGAGTGTACCCGCACGGTATGGCTACACCTTC. Variable domain in full (rest from reference TRBV30 and TRBJ1-2): SQTIHQWPATLVQPVGSPLSLECTVEGTSNPNLYWYRQAAGRGLQLLFYSVGIGQISSEVPQNLSASRPQDRQFILSSKKLLLSDSGFYLCAWSVPARYGYTFGSGTRLTVV.

The rearrangement joins TRBV2 to TRBJ2-3; D is possibly TRBD1 (6 bases). V was trimmed by 6 bases and J by 0 bases, leaving 13 bases between them. The CDR3 has 15 residues. Germline CDR1 SNHLY, CDR2 FYNNEI. The CDR3: CASSDRQLSTDTQYF. Here the CDR3 DNA reads TGTGCCAGCAGCGACAGGCAACTTAGCACAGATACGCAGTATTTT.

The chain couples TRBV11-1 to TRBJ2-5; D perhaps matches TRBD1 (5 bases). V lost 2 bases, J lost 1 base, and 11 bases lay in between. This CDR3 is 15 amino acids long. CDR1 is SGHAT, CDR2 FQDESV, per germline (reference sequence). CDR3 sequence (DNA): TGTGCCAGCAGCTTAATGCAGGGCATCCAAGAGACCCAGTACTTC. Protein sequence: CASSLMQGIQETQYF.

The rearrangement joins TRBV7-7 to TRBJ2-2; perhaps TRBD2 as D (6 bases). V gave up 1 base and J gave up 6 bases, with 21 bases separating them. The CDR3 is 18 residues long. From germline, CDR1 is SSHAT and CDR2 FNYEAQ (reference sequence). The CDR3: CASSLDLASGSVAGELFF. CDR3 coding DNA: TGTGCCAGCAGCTTAGATCTAGCTTCCGGGAGTGTTGCCGGGGAGCTGTTTTTT.

The chain joins TRBV28 to TRBJ2-1; D perhaps matches TRBD1 (6 bases). V was shortened by 10 bases and J by 5 bases, with 12 bases between the two germline ends. The CDR3 has 12 residues. CDR1 and CDR2 (germline): MDHEN, SYDVKM. This CDR3 is CATYGQNNEQFF. The CDR3 DNA reads as TGTGCCACCTATGGACAGAACAATGAGCAGTTCTTC.

V gene TRBV7-2 combines with J gene TRBJ1-5; the match to TRBD1 covers 12 bases. The CDR3 loop spans 15 amino acids. V lost 5 bases and J lost 6; bases outside the gene matches: 5. Per germline, CDR1 SGHTA and CDR2 FQGNSA. The CDR3 coding sequence is TGTGCCAGCAGCCCCAGGGGACAGGGGGCTCAGCCCCAGCATTTT. Protein sequence: CASSPRGQGAQPQHF.

The J gene is TRBJ2-5, the V gene TRBV5-6; TRBD1 aligns across 9 bases. Germline trimming cut 3 bases from V and 2 bases from J; bases unmatched to any gene: 5. The germline V gene has CDR1 SGHDT and CDR2 YYEEEE. This CDR3 has 15 residues. The CDR3 reads CASSWTGDKQETQYF. CDR3 nucleotides: TGTGCCAGCAGCTGGACAGGGGACAAACAAGAGACCCAGTACTTC. Supplemented by reference TRBV5-6 and TRBJ2-5, the full variable domain reads DAGVTQSPTHLIKTRGQQVTLRCSPKSGHDTVSWYQQALGQGPQFIFQYYEEEERQRGNFPDRFSGHQFPNYSSELNVNALLLGDSALYLCASSWTGDKQETQYFGPGTRLLVL.

On this clone: Sequence at one end of the junction differs from germline and may be a read error. V is TRBV28 and J is TRBJ1-2; perhaps TRBD1 as D (6 bases). CDR1 is MDHEN, CDR2 SYDVKM, per germline. The CDR3 length is 12 residues. This CDR3 reads CASTPLQGPGGF. The CDR3, as DNA: TGTGCCAGCACCCCTCTACAGGGTCCGGGAGGCTTC.

The CDR3 loop is CASIPGQGLPSGNTIYF. The CDR3 DNA follows: TGCGCCAGCATCCCGGGACAGGGCCTACCTTCTGGAAACACCATATATTTT. The chain recombines TRBV10-2 with TRBJ1-3; 9 bases are shared with TRBD1. The length of the CDR3 is 17 residues. Per the germline V gene, CDR1 is WSHSY and CDR2 is SAAADI. J lost 1 base, V lost 7 bases, and 11 bases had no gene match.

The V call is TRBV7-3, the J call TRBJ2-3; D is unresolved. The V and J ends lost 2 bases and 2 bases respectively, with 11 bases between them. Germline V gene sequence: CDR1 SGHTA, CDR2 FQGTGA. The CDR3 has 15 residues. In nucleotides, the CDR3 is TGTGCCAGCAGCTTATCACGGGTAGCCACAGATACGCAGTATTTT. This encodes CASSLSRVATDTQYF.

In its sample, this clone was seen a few times. J is TRBJ2-2 and V is TRBV19; TRBD1 agrees at 8 bases. The V gene end was trimmed by 4 bases and the J gene end by 1 base; junction bases not matched to a gene: 2. This CDR3 is built from 15 residues. Germline lookup yields CDR1 LNHDA and CDR2 SQIVND (reference sequence). CDR3 sequence reads: CASSRGQGNTGELFF. The CDR3 DNA reads as TGTGCCAGTAGTAGAGGACAGGGGAACACCGGGGAGCTGTTTTTT.

This clone was seen more than once but under ten times. The chain couples TRBV4-3 to TRBJ2-1; possible D gene TRBD2, 5 bases. The CDR3 runs 16 residues. V lost 0 bases and J lost 8, with 17 bases in between. Germline V gene data show CDR1 as LGHNA and CDR2 as YSLEER. In nucleotides, the CDR3 is TGCGCCAGCAGCCAAGATATCACTAGGCTCCAGGATGAGCAGTTCTTC. Protein: CASSQDITRLQDEQFF.

This chain joins TRBV3-1 (or the pseudogene TRBV3-2) and TRBJ2-3; 10 positions agree with TRBD2. The CDR3 is made up of 15 amino acids. The J segment lost 3 bases and the V segment lost 6 bases, leaving 6 bases of the junction unmatched. Germline CDR1 is LGHDT and CDR2 is YNNKEL (reference sequence). CDR3 amino acids: CASRSTSGITDTQYF. DNA of the CDR3: TGTGCCAGCAGGTCCACTAGCGGGATTACAGATACGCAGTATTTT.

The chain couples TRBV5-5 to TRBJ2-7, with a weak D call TRBD1 (6 bases). The V gene lost 0 bases and the J gene lost 6 bases, with 13 bases spanning the gap. Germline loops: CDR1 SGHKS, CDR2 YYEKEE (reference sequence). This CDR3 is 14 amino acids long. The CDR3: CASSLAQGMGEQYF. The CDR3 nucleotides are TGTGCCAGCAGCTTGGCCCAGGGGATGGGCGAGCAGTACTTC.

The CDR3 nucleotides read TGTGCCAGCAGCTTAGCCTCCGGGGTTAGCGGCTACACCTTC. It is translated as CASSLASGVSGYTF. This chain uses TRBV11-2 with TRBJ1-2; no definite D call. From germline, CDR1 is SGHAT and CDR2 FQNNGV. The CDR3 is 14 amino acids. The ends were cut back, 1 base at V and 8 bases at J, with 14 bases in the middle.

This chain links TRBV29-1 with TRBJ2-1; the D is unclear. The CDR3 has 15 residues. V was trimmed by 4 bases and J by 0 bases, leaving 13 bases between them. Germline loops: CDR1 SQVTM, CDR2 ANQGSEA. The CDR3 is CSVARQRPSYNEQFF. CDR3 coding DNA: TGCAGCGTTGCTCGGCAGCGACCCTCCTACAATGAGCAGTTCTTC.

This clone came up a few times. The genes are TRBV28 and TRBJ1-6; no clear D gene. The CDR3 sequence is 13 residues long. From germline, CDR1 is MDHEN and CDR2 SYDVKM. Between the trimmed V and J ends, which lost 6 bases and 4 bases, there was a span of 7 bases. Written as DNA, the CDR3 is TGTGCCAGCAGACAGTCTTATAATTCACCCCTCCACTTT. Encoded protein: CASRQSYNSPLHF. Full variable domain (rest looked up from reference TRBV28 and TRBJ1-6): DVKVTQSSRYLVKRTGEKVFLECVQDMDHENMFWYRQDPGLGLRLIYFSYDVKMKEKGDIPEGYSVSREKKERFSLILESASTNQTSMYLCASRQSYNSPLHFGNGTRLTVT.

V usage is TRBV4-1 and J usage is TRBJ2-3, with TRBD2 identical over 14 bases. The germline gives CDR1 MGHRA, CDR2 YSYEKL. V was clipped by 1 base and J by 6 bases; unmatched bases: 12. This CDR3 is built from 19 residues. CDR3 DNA: TGCGCCAGCAGCCAAGGCCTTTCCGGGACTAGCGGGAGTCTCGATACGCAGTATTTT. This translates into CASSQGLSGTSGSLDTQYF.

CDR3: CASEQGPDTQYF. CDR3 nucleotides: TGTGCCAGCGAACAGGGACCGGATACGCAGTATTTT. The genes are TRBV7-9 and TRBJ2-3, with D perhaps TRBD1 (6 bases). CDR1 is SEHNR and CDR2 is FQNEAQ in the germline V gene (reference sequence). V lost 8 bases and J 6 bases, leaving 12 bases between the germline ends. The CDR3 is made up of 12 amino acids.

This clone has only a few counts. V usage is TRBV30 and J usage is TRBJ1-5; D is perhaps TRBD1 (5 bases). The CDR3 sequence is 14 residues long. Trimming removed 0 bases from V and 2 bases from J, with 8 bases in between. Germline lookup yields CDR1 GTSNPN and CDR2 SVGIG (reference sequence). In DNA form, the CDR3 reads TGTGCCTGGAGTGTAACGGGGGGCAATCAGCCCCAGCATTTT. Its translation is CAWSVTGGNQPQHF.

The rearrangement joins TRBV7-3 to TRBJ2-3; 9 bases are a match to TRBD2. The CDR3 is made up of 15 amino acids. Losses at the gene ends were 2 bases for V and 1 base for J; bases not matched to a gene: 1. Germline-derived CDR1 and CDR2 are SGHTA and FQGTGA. CDR3 sequence: CASSLGGGGTDTQYF. As DNA, the CDR3 is TGTGCCAGCAGCTTAGGCGGGGGGGGCACAGATACGCAGTATTTT. Complete variable domain (other parts from reference TRBV7-3 and TRBJ2-3): GAGVSQTPSNKVTEKGKYVELRCDPISGHTALYWYRQSLGQGPEFLIYFQGTGAADDSGLPNDRFFAVRPEGSVSTLKIQRTERGDSAVYLCASSLGGGGTDTQYFGPGTRLTVL.

The chain uses TRBV7-8 and TRBJ1-3, with 7 bases matching TRBD1. The V segment lost 4 bases and the J segment 4 bases; nucleotides outside the gene matches: 7. The CDR3 consists of 15 residues. Germline-derived CDR1 and CDR2 are SGHVS and FQNEAQ. CDR3 sequence: CASSSEGAWGNTIYF. DNA for the CDR3: TGTGCCAGCAGCTCCGAGGGGGCGTGGGGAAACACCATATATTTT.

This rearrangement joins TRBV10-1 to TRBJ2-1; 9 bases fit TRBD2. This CDR3 spans 16 amino acids. The germline V gene encodes CDR1 WNHNN and CDR2 SYGVQD (reference sequence). The ends lost 3 bases at V and 9 bases at J; junction bases unmatched: 12. The CDR3 nucleotides are TGCGCCAGCAGTGACCCCGCAGCTAGCGGGGCGGTTGAGCAGTTCTTC. Amino acids: CASSDPAASGAVEQFF.

As to this clone: Other DNA sequences in the same sample also yield this CDR3. The V gene is TRBV5-4, the J gene TRBJ2-5; D gene uncertain. This CDR3 contains 13 residues. Germline lookup yields CDR1 SGHNT and CDR2 YYREEE (reference sequence). The V end lost 0 bases, the J end lost 2 bases, and 5 bases lay between the germline ends. This CDR3 reads CASSLDRQETQYF. In nucleotides, the CDR3 is TGTGCCAGCAGCTTGGACAGACAAGAGACCCAGTACTTC.

The chain couples TRBV5-1 to TRBJ1-1, with D tentatively TRBD1 (5 bases). V lost 0 bases to trimming and J lost 0 bases, with 9 bases between them. Germline V gene sequence: CDR1 SGHRS, CDR2 YFSETQ. The CDR3 sequence is 15 residues long. The chain's CDR3 is CASSLVGTMNTEAFF. The CDR3 coding sequence is TGCGCCAGCAGCTTGGTCGGGACTATGAACACTGAAGCTTTCTTT.